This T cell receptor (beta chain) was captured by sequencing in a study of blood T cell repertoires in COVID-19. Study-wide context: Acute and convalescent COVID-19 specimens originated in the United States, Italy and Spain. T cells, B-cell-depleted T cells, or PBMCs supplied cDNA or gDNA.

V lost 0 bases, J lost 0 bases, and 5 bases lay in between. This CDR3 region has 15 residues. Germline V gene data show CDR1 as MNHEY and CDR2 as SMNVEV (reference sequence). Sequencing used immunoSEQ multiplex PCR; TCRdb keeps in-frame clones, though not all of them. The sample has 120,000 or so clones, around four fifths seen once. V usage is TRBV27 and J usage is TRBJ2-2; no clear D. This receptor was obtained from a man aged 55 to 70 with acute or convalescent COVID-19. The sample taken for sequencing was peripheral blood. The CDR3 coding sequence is TGTGCCAGCAGTTTATCAGCTGCGAACACCGGGGAGCTGTTTTTT. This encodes CASSLSAANTGELFF.